This T cell receptor (beta chain) stems from a study of T cell responses to AZD1222 COVID-19 vaccine. Findings and caveats of the study: Close to half of spike-specific TCRs reportedly recognize unmutated variant regions. CD4 TCRs associated with vaccination spanned spike, dominating at 160-218 and 743-854.

A note on this clone: No antigen is known for it.

V lost 0 bases and J lost 0; bases outside the gene matches: 9. The CDR3 is 17 residues long. Germline CDR1 is SQVTM and CDR2 is ANQGSEA. This table comes from immunoSEQ multiplex PCR, and its TCRdb copy is limited to in-frame clones, with some not included. The repertoire has about 150,000 clones, about 93% of them found once; the top ten carry about 5.1%. The TCR originated in an adult in good health. V is TRBV29-1 and J is TRBJ2-3; 7 nucleotides match TRBD1. Sequenced material: peripheral blood, taken on day 0 of AZD1222 vaccination. Here the CDR3 DNA reads TGCAGCGTTGAAGAGCCCGAAGGGGGCAGTAGCACAGATACGCAGTATTTT. It is translated as CSVEEPEGGSSTDTQYF.